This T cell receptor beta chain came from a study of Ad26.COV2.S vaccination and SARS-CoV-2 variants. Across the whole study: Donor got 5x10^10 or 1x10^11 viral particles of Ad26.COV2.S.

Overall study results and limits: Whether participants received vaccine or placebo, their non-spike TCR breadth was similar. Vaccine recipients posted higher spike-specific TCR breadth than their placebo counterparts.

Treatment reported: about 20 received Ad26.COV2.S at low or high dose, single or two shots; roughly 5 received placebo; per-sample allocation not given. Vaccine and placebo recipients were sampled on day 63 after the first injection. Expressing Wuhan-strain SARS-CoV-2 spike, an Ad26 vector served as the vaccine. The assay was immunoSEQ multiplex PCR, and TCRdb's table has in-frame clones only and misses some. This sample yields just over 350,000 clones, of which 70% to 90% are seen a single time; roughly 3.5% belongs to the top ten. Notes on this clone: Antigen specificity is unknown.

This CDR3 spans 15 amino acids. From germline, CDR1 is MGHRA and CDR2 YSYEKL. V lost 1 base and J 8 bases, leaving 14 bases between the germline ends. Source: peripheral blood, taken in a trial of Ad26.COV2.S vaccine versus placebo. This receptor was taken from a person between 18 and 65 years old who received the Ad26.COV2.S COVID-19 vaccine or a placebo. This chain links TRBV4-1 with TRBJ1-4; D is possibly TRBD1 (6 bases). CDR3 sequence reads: CASSQGWQGREKLFF. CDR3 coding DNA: TGCGCCAGCAGCCAAGGTTGGCAGGGGAGAGAAAAACTGTTTTTT.